This TCR beta chain comes out of a study of blood T cell repertoires in COVID-19. Looking at the study overall: Samples taken during acute and convalescent COVID-19 were collected in the United States, Italy and Spain.

Trimming pared 9 bases from V and 6 bases from J, leaving 9 bases between. This CDR3 is 12 amino acids long. Germline V gene sequence: CDR1 MGHDK, CDR2 SYGVNS. The data were produced by immunoSEQ multiplex PCR, yet TCRdb's version contains in-frame clones alone and is incomplete. The profile covers over 350,000 clones, with 87% appearing a single time and about 2% taken by the ten largest. This TCR was sampled from a woman in her late teens or twenties with acute COVID-19. The chain combines TRBV25-1 with TRBJ1-6, with D unresolved. The specimen was PBMCs or T cells enriched from blood (not recorded which). CDR3 nucleotides: TGTGCCAGTTCCTACGTTAATTCACCCCTCCACTTT. Amino acid sequence: CASSYVNSPLHF.